The next 3 T cell receptor beta chains were all read from a single sample in a study of cytomegalovirus exposure and HLA in healthy donors. Primers for the PCR totalled 60 Vbeta and 13 Jbeta. The data were produced by immunoSEQ multiplex PCR, yet TCRdb's version contains in-frame clones alone and is incomplete. Of around 93,000 clones listed, 82% are singletons. Sequenced input: PBMCs. The source is a man aged 45-65 years in good health and CMV-seronegative.

The J gene is TRBJ2-7, the V gene TRBV7-9; 11 nucleotides align to TRBD2. The CDR3 sequence is 14 residues long. Germline V gene sequence: CDR1 SEHNR, CDR2 FQNEAQ (reference sequence). The ends lost 5 bases at V and 2 bases at J; junction bases unmatched: 2. CDR3 sequence (DNA): TGTGCCAGCAGCCCTAGCGGGGGGCCCTACGAGCAGTACTTC. Its translation is CASSPSGGPYEQYF.

This clone has a single count. CDR3 in DNA: TGTGCCAACTCTGCCGGACAGGACTATGGCTACACCTTC. This sequence encodes CANSAGQDYGYTF. The rearrangement links TRBV28 to TRBJ1-2; 7 bases map to TRBD1. This CDR3 spans 13 amino acids. Germline loops: CDR1 MDHEN, CDR2 SYDVKM. Unmatched junction bases numbered 8, after V lost 10 bases and J lost 3 bases.

This chain joins TRBV28 and TRBJ2-7, with 11 bases identical to TRBD2. The CDR3 extends over 16 amino acids. Germline trimming cut 6 bases from V and 1 base from J; bases unmatched to any gene: 8. The germline gives CDR1 MDHEN, CDR2 SYDVKM. CDR3 loop: CASSPRGLAASYEQYF. The CDR3 DNA reads TGTGCCAGCAGCCCGAGGGGACTAGCGGCTTCCTACGAGCAGTACTTC. Full variable domain (missing parts from reference TRBV28 and TRBJ2-7): DVKVTQSSRYLVKRTGEKVFLECVQDMDHENMFWYRQDPGLGLRLIYFSYDVKMKEKGDIPEGYSVSREKKERFSLILESASTNQTSMYLCASSPRGLAASYEQYFGPGTRLTVT.